The subject of this entry is one TCR beta chain. The antigen is undetermined. The data were taken from a study of cytotoxic CD8 clonotypes in ibrutinib-treated CLL. Study as a whole: Patients: some eleven relapsed/refractory, fewer than 16 treatment-naive, 17 to 18 IGHV unmutated.

CDR1 is ENHRY, CDR2 SYGVKD, per germline. CDR3 length equals 14 residues. Losses at the gene ends were 7 bases for V and 3 bases for J; bases not matched to a gene: 7. Sequencing was performed with immunoSEQ multiplex PCR; in TCRdb, only in-frame clones are kept and a portion is missing. The sample contains approximately 280,000 clones, 76% of which appear only once. Findings of the study overall: Sustained-remission and progressing patients were not sampled at matched times. Public clonotypes (which were uncommon) either contracted or remained stable on treatment.

The receptor was isolated from a human donor with chronic lymphocytic leukemia. The chain links TRBV10-3 to TRBJ2-7; 9 bases align to TRBD1. The sequencing used PBMCs, collected at disease progression, from a patient treated with ibrutinib. CDR3 loop: CAINTGQGSYEQYF. The CDR3 coding sequence is TGTGCCATCAATACGGGACAGGGAAGCTACGAGCAGTACTTC.